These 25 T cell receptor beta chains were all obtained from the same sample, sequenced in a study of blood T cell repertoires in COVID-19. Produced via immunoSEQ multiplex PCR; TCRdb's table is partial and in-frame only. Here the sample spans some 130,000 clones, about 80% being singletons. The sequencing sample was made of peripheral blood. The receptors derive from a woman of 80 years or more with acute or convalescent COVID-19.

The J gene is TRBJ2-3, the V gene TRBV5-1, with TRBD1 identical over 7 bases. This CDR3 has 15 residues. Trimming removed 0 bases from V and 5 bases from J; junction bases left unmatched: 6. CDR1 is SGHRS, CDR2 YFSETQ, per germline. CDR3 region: CASSLDRGWQDTQYF. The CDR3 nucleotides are TGCGCCAGCAGCTTGGACAGGGGTTGGCAAGATACGCAGTATTTT.

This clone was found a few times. The CDR3: CASSYGRGSYEQYF. The CDR3 region has the DNA TGTGCCAGCAGTTACGGCAGGGGGTCCTACGAGCAGTACTTC. The genes are TRBV6-2 or TRBV6-3 and TRBJ2-7, with 7 bases fitting TRBD1. Germline values: CDR1 MNHEY, CDR2 SVGEGT. After removal of 2 bases from V and 1 base from J, the junction contained 2 bases not matched to a gene. The CDR3 extends over 14 amino acids.

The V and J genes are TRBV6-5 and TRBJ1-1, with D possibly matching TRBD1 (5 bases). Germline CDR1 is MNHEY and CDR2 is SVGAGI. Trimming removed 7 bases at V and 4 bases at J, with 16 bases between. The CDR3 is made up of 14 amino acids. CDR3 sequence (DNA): TGTGCCAGCACCTTGGACACAGTCACCACTGAAGCTTTCTTT. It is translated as CASTLDTVTTEAFF.

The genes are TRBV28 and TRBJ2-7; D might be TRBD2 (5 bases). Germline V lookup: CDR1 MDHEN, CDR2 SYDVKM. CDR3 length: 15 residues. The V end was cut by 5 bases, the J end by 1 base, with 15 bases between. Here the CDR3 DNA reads TGTGCCAGCAGTCAGGCAACGAGGGTGTCCTACGAGCAGTACTTC. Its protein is CASSQATRVSYEQYF.

The CDR3 here is CASSPRTGQDTGELFF. DNA of the CDR3: TGTGCCAGCAGTCCACGGACAGGGCAGGACACCGGGGAGCTGTTTTTT. The chain uses TRBV2 and TRBJ2-2; 8 bases align to TRBD1. The CDR3 has 16 residues. Germline V gives CDR1 SNHLY, CDR2 FYNNEI. V lost 5 bases, J lost 3 bases, and 8 bases stayed unmatched.

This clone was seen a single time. The CDR3 sequence: CASSLVGGTQPQHF. The CDR3 nucleotides read TGTGCCAGCAGTTTAGTGGGAGGGACTCAGCCCCAGCATTTT. This sequence joins TRBV27 and TRBJ1-5, with D perhaps matching TRBD1 (5 bases). This CDR3 spans 14 amino acids. V gave up 2 bases and J gave up 6 bases, with 11 bases separating them. The germline V gene has CDR1 MNHEY and CDR2 SMNVEV (reference sequence).

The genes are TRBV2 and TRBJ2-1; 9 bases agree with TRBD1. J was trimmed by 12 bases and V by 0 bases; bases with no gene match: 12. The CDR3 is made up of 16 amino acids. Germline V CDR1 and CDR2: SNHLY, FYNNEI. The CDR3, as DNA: TGTGCCAGCAGTGAAGCCCTCGGACAGGGGTCTCCGGGGCAGTTCTTC. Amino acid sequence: CASSEALGQGSPGQFF.

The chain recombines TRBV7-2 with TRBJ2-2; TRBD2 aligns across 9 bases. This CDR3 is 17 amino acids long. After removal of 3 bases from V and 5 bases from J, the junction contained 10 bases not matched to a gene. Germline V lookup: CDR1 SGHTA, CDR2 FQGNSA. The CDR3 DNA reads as TGTGCCAGCAGCTTTGAGGTAGCGGGAGCGGGGACCGGGGAGCTGTTTTTT. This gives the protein CASSFEVAGAGTGELFF.

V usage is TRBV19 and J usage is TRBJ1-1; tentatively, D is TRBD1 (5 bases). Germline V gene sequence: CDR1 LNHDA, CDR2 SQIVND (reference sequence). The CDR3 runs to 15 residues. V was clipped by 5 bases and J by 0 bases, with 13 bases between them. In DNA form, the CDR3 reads TGTGCCAGTAGTGGCAGACAGCCCTTGAACACTGAAGCTTTCTTT. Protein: CASSGRQPLNTEAFF.

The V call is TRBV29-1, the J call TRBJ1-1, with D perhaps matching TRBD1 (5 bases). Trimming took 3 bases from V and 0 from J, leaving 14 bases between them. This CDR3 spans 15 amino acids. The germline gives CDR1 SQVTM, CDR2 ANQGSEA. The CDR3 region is CSVEVDSTMNTEAFF. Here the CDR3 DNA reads TGCAGCGTTGAGGTTGACAGTACCATGAACACTGAAGCTTTCTTT.

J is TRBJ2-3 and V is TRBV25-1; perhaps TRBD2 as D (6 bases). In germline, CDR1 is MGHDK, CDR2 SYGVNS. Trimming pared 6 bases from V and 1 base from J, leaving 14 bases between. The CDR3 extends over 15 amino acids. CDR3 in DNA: TGTGCCAGCAGCGGACTAAGCGGCCGCACAGATACGCAGTATTTT. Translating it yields CASSGLSGRTDTQYF.

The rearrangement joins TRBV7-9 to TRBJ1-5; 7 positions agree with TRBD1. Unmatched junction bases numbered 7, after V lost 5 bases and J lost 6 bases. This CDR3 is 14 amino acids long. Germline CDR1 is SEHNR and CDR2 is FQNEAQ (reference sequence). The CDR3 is CASSPQTGSQPQHF. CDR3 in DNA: TGTGCCAGCAGCCCCCAGACAGGGAGTCAGCCCCAGCATTTT.

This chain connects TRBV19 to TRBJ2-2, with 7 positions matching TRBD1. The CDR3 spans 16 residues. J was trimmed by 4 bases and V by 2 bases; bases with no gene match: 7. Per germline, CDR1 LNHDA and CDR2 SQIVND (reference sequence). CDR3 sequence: CASSITFTGATGELFF. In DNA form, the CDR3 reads TGTGCCAGTAGTATAACTTTTACAGGGGCCACCGGGGAGCTGTTTTTT.

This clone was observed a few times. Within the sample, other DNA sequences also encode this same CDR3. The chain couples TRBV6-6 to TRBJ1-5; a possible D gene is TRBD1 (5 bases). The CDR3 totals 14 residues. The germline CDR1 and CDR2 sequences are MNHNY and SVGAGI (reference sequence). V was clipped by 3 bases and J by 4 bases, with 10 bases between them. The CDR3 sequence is CASSYGQGNQPQHF. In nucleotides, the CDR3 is TGTGCCAGCAGTTATGGGCAGGGTAATCAGCCCCAGCATTTT.

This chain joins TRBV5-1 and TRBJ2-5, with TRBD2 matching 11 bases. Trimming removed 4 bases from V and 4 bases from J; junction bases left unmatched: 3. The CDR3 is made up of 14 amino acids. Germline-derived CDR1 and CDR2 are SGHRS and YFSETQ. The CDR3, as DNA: TGCGCCAGCAGCCGAACTAGCGGGAGAGAGACCCAGTACTTC. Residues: CASSRTSGRETQYF.

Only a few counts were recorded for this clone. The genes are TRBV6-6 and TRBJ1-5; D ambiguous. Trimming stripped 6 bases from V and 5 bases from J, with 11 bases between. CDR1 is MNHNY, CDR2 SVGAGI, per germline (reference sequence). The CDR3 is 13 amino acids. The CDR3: CASRRGRDQPQHF. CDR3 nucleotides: TGTGCCAGCAGACGGGGAAGGGATCAGCCCCAGCATTTT.

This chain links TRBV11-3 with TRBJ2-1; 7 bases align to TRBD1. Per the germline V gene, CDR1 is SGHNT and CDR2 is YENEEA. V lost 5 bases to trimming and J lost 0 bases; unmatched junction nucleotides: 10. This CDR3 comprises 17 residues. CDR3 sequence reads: CASSPGQVEISYNEQFF. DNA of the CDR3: TGTGCCAGCAGCCCCGGACAGGTTGAGATCTCCTACAATGAGCAGTTCTTC.

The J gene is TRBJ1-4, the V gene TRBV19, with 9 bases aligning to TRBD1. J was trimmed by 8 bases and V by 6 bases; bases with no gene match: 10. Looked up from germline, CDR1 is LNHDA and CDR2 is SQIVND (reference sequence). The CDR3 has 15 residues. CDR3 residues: CASSLRDRVAEKLFF. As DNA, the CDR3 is TGTGCCAGTAGCCTAAGGGACAGGGTGGCGGAAAAACTGTTTTTT.

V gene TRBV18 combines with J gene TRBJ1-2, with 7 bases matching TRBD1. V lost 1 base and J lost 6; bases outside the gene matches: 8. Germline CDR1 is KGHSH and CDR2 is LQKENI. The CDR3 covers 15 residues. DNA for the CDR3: TGTGCCAGCTCACCACGTAGGGACAGAGAGAATGGCTACACCTTC. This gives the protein CASSPRRDRENGYTF.

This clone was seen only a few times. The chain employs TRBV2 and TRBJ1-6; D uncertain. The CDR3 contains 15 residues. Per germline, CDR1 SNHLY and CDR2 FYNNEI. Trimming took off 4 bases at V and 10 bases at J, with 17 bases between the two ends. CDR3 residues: CASSVTNDFGSPLHF. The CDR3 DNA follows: TGTGCCAGCAGTGTAACTAACGATTTTGGGTCACCCCTCCACTTT.

CDR3 sequence reads: CASSQGAGAIFTAFF. The CDR3 DNA reads TGTGCCAGCTCCCAAGGGGCGGGGGCCATATTTACGGCTTTCTTT. This chain uses TRBV18 with TRBJ1-1, with D possibly TRBD1 on 6 matching bases. The germline V and J ends were trimmed by 6 bases and 11 bases, with 25 bases remaining between them. The CDR3 covers 15 residues. CDR1 and CDR2 (germline): KGHSH, LQKENI.

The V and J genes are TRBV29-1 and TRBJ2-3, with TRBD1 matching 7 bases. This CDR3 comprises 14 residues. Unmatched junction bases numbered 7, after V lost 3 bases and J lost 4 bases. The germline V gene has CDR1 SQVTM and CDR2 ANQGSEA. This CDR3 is CSVERTGKADTQYF. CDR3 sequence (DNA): TGCAGCGTTGAGCGGACAGGAAAGGCAGATACGCAGTATTTT.

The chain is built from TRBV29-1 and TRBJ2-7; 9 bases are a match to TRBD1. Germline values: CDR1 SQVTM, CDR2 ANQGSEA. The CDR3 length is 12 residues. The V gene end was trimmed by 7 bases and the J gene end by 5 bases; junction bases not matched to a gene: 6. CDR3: CSANRGQNEQYF. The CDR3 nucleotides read TGCAGCGCGAACAGGGGGCAGAACGAGCAGTACTTC.

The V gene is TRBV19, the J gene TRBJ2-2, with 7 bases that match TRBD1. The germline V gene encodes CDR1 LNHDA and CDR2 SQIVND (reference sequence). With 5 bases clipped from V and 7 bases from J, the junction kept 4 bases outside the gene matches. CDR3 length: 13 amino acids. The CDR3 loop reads CASSGHRGGELFF. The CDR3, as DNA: TGTGCCAGTAGTGGACACAGGGGCGGGGAGCTGTTTTTT. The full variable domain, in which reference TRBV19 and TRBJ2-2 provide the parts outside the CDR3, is DGGITQSPKYLFRKEGQNVTLSCEQNLNHDAMYWYRQDPGQGLRLIYYSQIVNDFQKGDIAEGYSVSREKKESFPLTVTSAQKNPTAFYLCASSGHRGGELFFGEGSRLTVL.

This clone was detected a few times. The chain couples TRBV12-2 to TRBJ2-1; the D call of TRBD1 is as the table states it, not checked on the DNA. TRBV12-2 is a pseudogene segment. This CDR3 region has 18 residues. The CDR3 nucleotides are TGTGCAAGTCGCTTACGCGAAGGCGGGACAGGGGGCTACAATGAGCAGTTCTTC. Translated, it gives CASRLREGGTGGYNEQFF.